The clone carrying this T cell receptor beta chain has a count of ten or more. The CDR3 consists of 12 residues. V lost 3 bases, J lost 1 base, and 2 bases lay in between. Germline CDR1 reads KGHDR; CDR2 reads SFDVKD. One entry per CDR3 protein results from TCRdb running MiXCR on the reads. Among 400,000 or so distinct CDR3 sequences listed, 15% to 20% were seen once. The data originate from a study of T cell repertoires in cytomegalovirus infection. As for the study in general: Shared public TCR beta signatures pointed to both CMV infection and a matching HLA type.

Sequencing used PBMCs. This rearrangement joins TRBV24-1 to TRBJ2-5, with no clear D. This clonotype was obtained from a human donor in good health (CMV status not recorded). Some clones in this sample may be carry-over from other donors' samples. Here the CDR3 reads CATSDVQETQYF. The CDR3 DNA reads TGTGCCACCAGTGATGTCCAAGAGACCCAGTACTTC.